This is a list of T cell receptor beta chains from one sample in a study of beta chain features in type 1 diabetes. The assay was immunoSEQ multiplex PCR, and TCRdb's table has in-frame clones only and misses some. The data contain 200,000 to 300,000 clones, roughly 14% of them singletons. Sample: naive CD4+ T cells from blood. The receptor set was obtained from a woman aged 40 to 50 in good health. CDR3s include the opening cysteine and the closing phenylalanine or tryptophan. The order of the fields is D gene, V gene, clone size, J gene, CDR3 DNA, CDR3 protein. D genes are given only for firm matches. Expanded clones are given a class, and other clones once, few, many or no size at all.

D: .
V: TRBV11-2
size: .
J: TRBJ1-2
DNA: TGTGCCAGCAGCCCTAGGCAGGGGCGCGGCTATGGCTACACCTTC
CDR3: CASSPRQGRGYGYTF

D: TRBD1
V: TRBV7-2
size: .
J: TRBJ1-2
DNA: TGTGCCAGCAGCCGACAGGGGACGTTATATGGCTACACCTTC
CDR3: CASSRQGTLYGYTF

D: TRBD2
V: TRBV7-6
size: .
J: TRBJ2-1
DNA: TGTGCCAGCAGCGTTAGCGGGGACAATGAGCAGTTCTTC
CDR3: CASSVSGDNEQFF

D: .
V: TRBV25-1
size: .
J: TRBJ1-3
DNA: TGTGCCAGCAGTGAACCCACAGGGAACGGAAACACCATATATTTT
CDR3: CASSEPTGNGNTIYF

D: .
V: TRBV29-1
size: many
J: TRBJ1-2
DNA: TGCAGCGTTGGCGACTCGGGGGAAACCACCTTC
CDR3: CSVGDSGETTF

D: .
V: TRBV7-2
size: few
J: TRBJ1-2
DNA: TGTGCCAGCAGCTTAGCAACAGGGCCTAACTATGGCTACACCTTC
CDR3: CASSLATGPNYGYTF

D: .
V: TRBV5-6
size: few
J: TRBJ1-5
DNA: TGTGCCAGCAGCTTGGGACAGAATAGCAATCAGCCCCAGCATTTT
CDR3: CASSLGQNSNQPQHF

D: .
V: TRBV18
size: few
J: TRBJ1-1
DNA: TGTGCCAGCTCAAGGGAGAGGACTGAAGCTTTCTTT
CDR3: CASSRERTEAFF

D: .
V: TRBV20-1
size: few
J: TRBJ2-1
DNA: TGCAGTGCTAGAGATGTACAAAAGCAGTTCTTC
CDR3: CSARDVQKQFF

D: TRBD2
V: TRBV5-1
size: few
J: TRBJ2-7
DNA: TGCGCCAGCAGCTCCGGGACTAGCGGAGGCTACGAGCAGTACTTC
CDR3: CASSSGTSGGYEQYF

D: TRBD1
V: TRBV7-2
size: .
J: TRBJ1-2
DNA: TGTGCCAGCAGCTCACAGGGGGCGCGAGGCTACACCTTC
CDR3: CASSSQGARGYTF

D: TRBD1
V: TRBV19
size: few
J: TRBJ2-4
DNA: TGTGCCAGTAGTACTGCACAGGGGTACATTCAGTACTTC
CDR3: CASSTAQGYIQYF